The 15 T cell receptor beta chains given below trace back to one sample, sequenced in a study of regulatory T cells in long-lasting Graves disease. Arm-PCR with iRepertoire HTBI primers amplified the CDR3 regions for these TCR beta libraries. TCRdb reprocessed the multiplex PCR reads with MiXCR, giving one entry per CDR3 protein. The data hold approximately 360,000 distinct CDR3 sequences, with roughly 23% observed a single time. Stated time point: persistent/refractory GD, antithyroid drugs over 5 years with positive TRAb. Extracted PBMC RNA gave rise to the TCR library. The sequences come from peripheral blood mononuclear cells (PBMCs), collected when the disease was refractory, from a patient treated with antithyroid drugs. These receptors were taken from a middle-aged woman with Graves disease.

For the CDR3, the DNA is TGTGCCAGCAGCCAAGGGATTCGCGGTGTTCAAGAGACCCAGTACTTC. Amino acids: CASSQGIRGVQETQYF. The chain joins TRBV3-1 to TRBJ2-5; D gene ambiguous. Trimming cost V 1 base and J 2 bases, with 14 bases left between them. CDR1 is LGHDT, CDR2 YNNKEL, per germline (reference sequence). The CDR3 extends over 16 amino acids.

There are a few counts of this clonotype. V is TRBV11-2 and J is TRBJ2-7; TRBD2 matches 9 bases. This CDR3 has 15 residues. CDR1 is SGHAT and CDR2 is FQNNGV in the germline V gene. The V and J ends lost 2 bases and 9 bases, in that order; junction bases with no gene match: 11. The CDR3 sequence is CASSLLPGLASVQYF. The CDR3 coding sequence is TGTGCCAGCAGCTTATTACCGGGACTAGCCTCCGTGCAGTACTTC. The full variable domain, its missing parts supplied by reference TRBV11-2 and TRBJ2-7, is EAGVAQSPRYKIIEKRQSVAFWCNPISGHATLYWYQQILGQGPKLLIQFQNNGVVDDSQLPKDRFSAERLKGVDSTLKIQPAKLEDSAVYLCASSLLPGLASVQYFGPGTRLTVT.

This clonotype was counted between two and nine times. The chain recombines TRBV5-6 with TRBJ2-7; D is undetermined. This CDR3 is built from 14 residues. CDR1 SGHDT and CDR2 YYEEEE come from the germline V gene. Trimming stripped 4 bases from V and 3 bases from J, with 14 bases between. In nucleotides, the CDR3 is TGTGCCAGCAGCCAATGGGGAAACTTCTACGAGCAGTACTTC. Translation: CASSQWGNFYEQYF.

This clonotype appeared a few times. The CDR3 is CASSADQGVDEQFF. The CDR3, as DNA: TGTGCCAGCAGCGCAGACCAGGGGGTAGATGAGCAGTTCTTC. J is TRBJ2-1 and V is TRBV28; TRBD1 agrees at 7 bases. Trimming took 6 bases from V and 8 from J; bases not matched to a gene: 10. Germline V gene lookup returns CDR1 MDHEN and CDR2 SYDVKM. The CDR3 consists of 14 residues.

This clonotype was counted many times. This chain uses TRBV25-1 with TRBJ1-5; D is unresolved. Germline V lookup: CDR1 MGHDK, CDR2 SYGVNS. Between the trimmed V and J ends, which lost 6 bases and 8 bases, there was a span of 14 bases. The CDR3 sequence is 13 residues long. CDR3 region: CASRGDPAEPQHF. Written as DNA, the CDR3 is TGTGCCAGCAGAGGCGACCCAGCGGAGCCCCAGCATTTT.

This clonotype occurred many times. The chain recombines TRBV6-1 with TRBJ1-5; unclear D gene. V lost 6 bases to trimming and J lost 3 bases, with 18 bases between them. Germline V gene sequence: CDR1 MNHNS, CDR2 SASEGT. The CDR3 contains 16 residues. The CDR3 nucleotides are TGTGCCAGCAGCCTACATCGACCGGAGGACAATCAGCCCCAGCATTTT. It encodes CASSLHRPEDNQPQHF.

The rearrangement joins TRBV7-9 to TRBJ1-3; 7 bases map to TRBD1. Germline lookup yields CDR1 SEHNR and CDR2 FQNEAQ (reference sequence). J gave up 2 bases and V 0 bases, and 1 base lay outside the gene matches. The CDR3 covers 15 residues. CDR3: CASSLATGTGNTIYF. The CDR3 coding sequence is TGTGCCAGCAGCTTAGCGACAGGGACTGGAAACACCATATATTTT. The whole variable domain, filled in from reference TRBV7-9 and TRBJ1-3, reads DTGVSQNPRHKITKRGQNVTFRCDPISEHNRLYWYRQTLGQGPEFLTYFQNEAQLEKSRLLSDRFSAERPKGSFSTLEIQRTEQGDSAMYLCASSLATGTGNTIYFGEGSWLTVV.

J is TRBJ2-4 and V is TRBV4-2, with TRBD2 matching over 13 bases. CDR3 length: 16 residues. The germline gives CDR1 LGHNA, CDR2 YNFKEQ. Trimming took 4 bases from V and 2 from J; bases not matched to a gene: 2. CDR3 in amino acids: CASSPGTSGTKNIQYF. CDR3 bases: TGTGCCAGCAGCCCCGGGACTAGCGGGACCAAAAACATTCAGTACTTC.

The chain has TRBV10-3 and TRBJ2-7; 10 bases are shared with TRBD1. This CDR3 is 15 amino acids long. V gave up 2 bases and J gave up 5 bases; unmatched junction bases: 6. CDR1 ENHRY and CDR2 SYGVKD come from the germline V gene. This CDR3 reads CAISETAGTGDEQYF. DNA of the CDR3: TGTGCCATCAGTGAGACAGCCGGGACAGGGGACGAGCAGTACTTC.

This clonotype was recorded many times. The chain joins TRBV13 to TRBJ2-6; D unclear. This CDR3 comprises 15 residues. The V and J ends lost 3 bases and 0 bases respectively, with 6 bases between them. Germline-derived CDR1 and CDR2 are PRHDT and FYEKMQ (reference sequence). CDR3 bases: TGTGCCAGCAGCTTCGGTGACTCTGGGGCCAACGTCCTGACTTTC. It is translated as CASSFGDSGANVLTF.

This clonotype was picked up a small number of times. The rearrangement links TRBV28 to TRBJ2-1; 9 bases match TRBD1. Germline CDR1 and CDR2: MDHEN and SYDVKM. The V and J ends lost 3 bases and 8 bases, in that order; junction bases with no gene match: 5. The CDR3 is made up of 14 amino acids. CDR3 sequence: CASSFADRGDEQFF. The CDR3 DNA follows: TGTGCCAGCAGTTTCGCGGACAGGGGCGATGAGCAGTTCTTC.

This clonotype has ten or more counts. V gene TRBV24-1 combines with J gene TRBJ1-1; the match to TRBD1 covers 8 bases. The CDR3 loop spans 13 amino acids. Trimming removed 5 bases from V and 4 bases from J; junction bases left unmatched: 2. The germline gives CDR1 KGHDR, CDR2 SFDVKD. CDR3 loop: CATSVTGGTEAFF. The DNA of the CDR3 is TGTGCCACCAGTGTTACAGGGGGCACTGAAGCTTTCTTT.

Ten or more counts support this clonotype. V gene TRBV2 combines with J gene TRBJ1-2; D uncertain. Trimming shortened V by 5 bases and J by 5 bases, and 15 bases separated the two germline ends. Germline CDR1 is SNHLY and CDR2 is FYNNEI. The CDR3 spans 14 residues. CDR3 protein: CASSPGETTYGYTF. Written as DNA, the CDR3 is TGTGCCAGCAGTCCCGGGGAAACAACTTATGGCTACACCTTC.

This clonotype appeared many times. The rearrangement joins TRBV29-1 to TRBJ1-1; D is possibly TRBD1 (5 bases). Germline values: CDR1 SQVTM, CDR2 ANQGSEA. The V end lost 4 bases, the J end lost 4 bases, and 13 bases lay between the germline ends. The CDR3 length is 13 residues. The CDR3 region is CSVGGDGGTEAFF. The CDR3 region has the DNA TGCAGCGTTGGTGGGGATGGGGGCACTGAAGCTTTCTTT.

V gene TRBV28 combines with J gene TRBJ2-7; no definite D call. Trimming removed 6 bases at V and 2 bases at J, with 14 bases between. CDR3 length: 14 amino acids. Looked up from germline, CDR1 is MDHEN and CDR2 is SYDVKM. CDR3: CASRAWADAYEQYF. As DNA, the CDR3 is TGTGCCAGCAGGGCCTGGGCGGACGCCTACGAGCAGTACTTC.